This passage covers 29 T cell receptor beta chains from one sample sequenced in a study of blood T cell repertoires in COVID-19. The assay was immunoSEQ multiplex PCR, and TCRdb's table has in-frame clones only and misses some. The profile shows 83,000 or so clones, approximately 82% of them singletons. The specimen sequenced was peripheral blood. The receptors were sampled from a human donor in a cohort sampled during active COVID-19.

This chain connects TRBV5-1 to TRBJ2-5, with 8 nucleotides matching TRBD1. The CDR3 extends over 15 amino acids. Germline V lookup: CDR1 SGHRS, CDR2 YFSETQ. The V gene end was trimmed by 4 bases and the J gene end by 1 base; junction bases not matched to a gene: 6. This CDR3 is CASSRQGAPQETQYF. CDR3 DNA sequence: TGCGCCAGCAGCCGCCAGGGGGCCCCCCAAGAGACCCAGTACTTC.

This clone was seen a single time. The V call is TRBV2, the J call TRBJ2-6, with 10 bases matching TRBD1. With V trimmed by 5 bases and J by 2 bases, 3 bases remained unmatched. CDR1 SNHLY and CDR2 FYNNEI come from the germline V gene. The CDR3 has 16 residues. The CDR3 here is CASSLTGGAGANVLTF. The CDR3 DNA reads as TGTGCCAGCAGTTTGACAGGGGGCGCTGGGGCCAACGTCCTGACTTTC.

This clone was seen only once. The chain's CDR3 is CASSQDVGVRGNTIYF. DNA of the CDR3: TGTGCCAGCAGCCAAGATGTCGGGGTCCGAGGAAACACCATATATTTT. This chain connects TRBV3-1 (or the pseudogene TRBV3-2) to TRBJ1-3; D is uncertain. This CDR3 comprises 16 residues. The ends were cut back, 0 bases at V and 4 bases at J, with 13 bases in the middle. Germline-derived CDR1 and CDR2 are LGHDT and YNNKEL (reference sequence).

The chain has TRBV7-6 and TRBJ2-2; 7 positions agree with TRBD2. Germline CDR1 and CDR2: SGHVS and FNYEAQ. With V trimmed by 6 bases and J by 1 base, 8 bases remained unmatched. This CDR3 is built from 16 residues. The CDR3 sequence: CASSGLEGRNTGELFF. The DNA of the CDR3 is TGTGCCAGCAGTGGACTAGAGGGCCGGAACACCGGGGAGCTGTTTTTT.

The chain combines TRBV27 with TRBJ1-5; D is undetermined. V was trimmed by 1 base and J by 5 bases, leaving 6 bases between them. The CDR3 sequence is 13 residues long. CDR1 MNHEY and CDR2 SMNVEV come from the germline V gene (reference sequence). The CDR3 protein is CASSLYGDQPQHF. Written as DNA, the CDR3 is TGTGCCAGCAGTTTATATGGAGATCAGCCCCAGCATTTT.

This clone was counted a single time. V is TRBV13 and J is TRBJ1-6; 8 nucleotides align to TRBD1. The J segment lost 5 bases and the V segment lost 5 bases, leaving 8 bases of the junction unmatched. The CDR3 loop spans 16 amino acids. CDR1 and CDR2 (germline): PRHDT, FYEKMQ (reference sequence). CDR3 residues: CASSLDRGWNNSPLHF. The CDR3 bases are TGTGCCAGCAGCCTAGACAGGGGTTGGAATAATTCACCCCTCCACTTT. Combining the CDR3 with reference TRBV13 and TRBJ1-6 gives the whole variable domain AAGVIQSPRHLIKEKRETATLKCYPIPRHDTVYWYQQGPGQDPQFLISFYEKMQSDKGSIPDRFSAQQFSDYHSELNMSSLELGDSALYFCASSLDRGWNNSPLHFGNGTRLTVT.

The J gene is TRBJ2-2, the V gene TRBV27; tentative D call: TRBD1 (5 bases). The CDR3 is 12 residues long. The germline V gene encodes CDR1 MNHEY and CDR2 SMNVEV (reference sequence). With 6 bases removed from V and 6 bases from J, the gap between germline ends came to 8 bases. CDR3 region: CASRAGSGELFF. As DNA, the CDR3 is TGTGCCAGCAGGGCAGGGTCCGGGGAGCTGTTTTTT.

The V gene is TRBV11-2, the J gene TRBJ2-1; 8 bases map to TRBD1. V was clipped by 5 bases and J by 9 bases; unmatched bases: 6. Per germline, CDR1 SGHAT and CDR2 FQNNGV. This CDR3 region has 13 residues. As DNA, the CDR3 is TGTGCCAGCAGCCGCCGGACAGGGATTGAGCAGTTCTTC. Translated, it gives CASSRRTGIEQFF.

This rearrangement joins TRBV6-5 to TRBJ1-1; no firm D call. CDR1 and CDR2 from the germline V gene are MNHEY and SVGAGI. The CDR3 sequence is 12 residues long. V shed 8 bases and J shed 1 base, with 8 bases lying between them. The chain's CDR3 is CASGRENTEAFF. The CDR3, as DNA: TGTGCCAGCGGGAGGGAGAACACTGAAGCTTTCTTT.

This clone was observed once. The chain uses TRBV4-1 and TRBJ2-7; 9 bases are a match to TRBD1. The CDR3 has 17 residues. Germline V CDR1 and CDR2: MGHRA, YSYEKL. The V and J ends lost 1 base and 4 bases, in that order; junction bases with no gene match: 11. The CDR3 sequence: CASSQGDFPGQGYEQYF. DNA of the CDR3: TGCGCCAGCAGCCAAGGTGACTTTCCGGGACAGGGTTACGAGCAGTACTTC.

The chain uses TRBV27 and TRBJ2-7; 7 nucleotides match TRBD1. The CDR3 has 13 amino acids. V shed 5 bases, J shed 6 bases, and the junction held 7 bases outside the gene matches. Germline assignment: CDR1 MNHEY and CDR2 SMNVEV (reference sequence). The CDR3 sequence: CASSRRGKVEQYF. The CDR3 DNA reads as TGTGCCAGCAGTCGCAGGGGGAAGGTCGAGCAGTACTTC.

This rearrangement joins TRBV4-2 to TRBJ2-3; 8 bases are a match to TRBD2. The CDR3 spans 15 residues. Unmatched junction bases numbered 6, after V lost 4 bases and J lost 3 bases. The germline CDR1 and CDR2 sequences are LGHNA and YNFKEQ. The CDR3 spells CASSPVSGGTDTQYF. CDR3 coding DNA: TGTGCCAGCAGCCCCGTTTCGGGGGGGACAGATACGCAGTATTTT.

The CDR3 DNA reads TGTGCCACCAGCAGAGACGACAGGGGGAGGGAGCCCCAGCATTTT. Protein product: CATSRDDRGREPQHF. The genes are TRBV15 and TRBJ1-5; 9 nucleotides line up with TRBD1. Germline V gene lookup returns CDR1 LNHNV and CDR2 YYDKDF (reference sequence). V lost 0 bases, J lost 8 bases, and 5 bases stayed unmatched. This CDR3 has 15 residues.

This clone has a single count. The chain is built from TRBV28 and TRBJ2-6, with TRBD1 identical over 8 bases. The CDR3 consists of 18 residues. Germline CDR1 is MDHEN and CDR2 is SYDVKM. The junction had 10 bases not matched to a gene; V was cut back by 6 bases and J by 0 bases. The CDR3 DNA reads as TGTGCCAGCAGACGAGGACAGGGCAAAAGCTCTGGGGCCAACGTCCTGACTTTC. It specifies CASRRGQGKSSGANVLTF.

This clone was found once. The rearrangement links TRBV7-9 to TRBJ2-7, with 8 bases identical to TRBD1. This CDR3 contains 14 residues. In germline, CDR1 is SEHNR, CDR2 FQNEAQ (reference sequence). The junction had 4 bases not matched to a gene; V was cut back by 4 bases and J by 2 bases. The CDR3 nucleotides are TGTGCCAGCAGCTCAGGGACAGGAGCCTACGAGCAGTACTTC. Its protein product is CASSSGTGAYEQYF.

The gene calls are TRBV20-1 and TRBJ1-1; no clear D gene. V dropped 7 bases and J dropped 11 bases, with 14 bases sitting between them. The CDR3 is 10 amino acids. CDR1 is DFQATT and CDR2 is SNEGSKA in the germline V gene (reference sequence). CDR3 loop: CSVAQASAFF. The CDR3 coding sequence is TGCAGTGTGGCGCAGGCTTCTGCTTTCTTT.

This chain joins TRBV2 and TRBJ1-1; 10 nucleotides line up with TRBD1. CDR1 is SNHLY, CDR2 FYNNEI, per germline. The CDR3 consists of 14 residues. With V trimmed by 6 bases and J by 5 bases, 6 bases remained unmatched. CDR3 nucleotides: TGTGCCAGCAGAAGACAGGGGGCCTTTACTGAAGCTTTCTTT. Protein product: CASRRQGAFTEAFF. The whole variable domain, remainder taken from reference TRBV2 and TRBJ1-1, is EPEVTQTPSHQVTQMGQEVILRCVPISNHLYFYWYRQILGQKVEFLVSFYNNEISEKSEIFDDQFSVERPDGSNFTLKIRSTKLEDSAMYFCASRRQGAFTEAFFGQGTRLTVV.

This clone was counted between two and nine times. V and J are TRBV11-1 and TRBJ1-2; a possible D gene is TRBD1 (5 bases). Germline loops: CDR1 SGHAT, CDR2 FQDESV (reference sequence). The CDR3 length is 13 residues. Trimming removed 5 bases at V and 13 bases at J, with 20 bases between. The CDR3 is CASSPTASHSVTF. CDR3 bases: TGTGCCAGCAGCCCGACAGCATCCCACAGTGTCACCTTC.

The chain carries TRBV10-3 and TRBJ1-5; no firm D call. The V gene's germline CDR1 is ENHRY and CDR2 SYGVKD. This CDR3 spans 17 amino acids. Deletions cut 2 bases from V and 0 bases from J, with 14 bases between. This chain's CDR3 is CAISETLTDYSNQPQHF. As DNA, the CDR3 is TGTGCCATCAGTGAGACCTTGACTGATTATAGCAATCAGCCCCAGCATTTT.

V and J are TRBV7-6 and TRBJ2-5, with 13 bases identical to TRBD2. Germline V gene data show CDR1 as SGHVS and CDR2 as FNYEAQ. This CDR3 has 16 residues. V shed 5 bases, J shed 3 bases, and the junction held 6 bases outside the gene matches. CDR3 in amino acids: CASSPRTSGGEETQYF. The CDR3 DNA is TGTGCCAGCAGCCCTAGGACTAGCGGGGGCGAAGAGACCCAGTACTTC.

This chain joins TRBV7-9 and TRBJ2-7; 9 nucleotides align to TRBD2. V was pared by 2 bases and J by 6 bases, with 5 bases of the junction left unmatched. The CDR3 runs 14 residues. Germline V gene data show CDR1 as SEHNR and CDR2 as FQNEAQ (reference sequence). CDR3 bases: TGTGCCAGCAGCTTACCCGGGACTAGCTCCGAGCAGTACTTC. Its translation: CASSLPGTSSEQYF.

The chain employs TRBV9 and TRBJ1-2; D is uncertain. The length of the CDR3 is 15 residues. Trimming took 0 bases from V and 4 from J, leaving 13 bases between them. Germline assignment: CDR1 SGDLS and CDR2 YYNGEE. CDR3 sequence: CASSVDRRRLYGYTF. The CDR3 region has the DNA TGTGCCAGCAGCGTAGACCGAAGAAGACTCTATGGCTACACCTTC.

This clone has just a few counts. The rearrangement joins TRBV5-1 to TRBJ1-6; D perhaps matches TRBD1 (6 bases). With 0 bases removed from V and 5 bases from J, the gap between germline ends came to 9 bases. The length of the CDR3 is 15 residues. The germline CDR1 and CDR2 sequences are SGHRS and YFSETQ. CDR3 nucleotide sequence: TGCGCCAGCAGCTTGGACGGGGGGCATAATTCACCCCTCCACTTT. Residues: CASSLDGGHNSPLHF. Full variable domain (missing parts from reference TRBV5-1 and TRBJ1-6): KAGVTQTPRYLIKTRGQQVTLSCSPISGHRSVSWYQQTPGQGLQFLFEYFSETQRNKGNFPGRFSGRQFSNSRSEMNVSTLELGDSALYLCASSLDGGHNSPLHFGNGTRLTVT.

The genes are TRBV19 and TRBJ1-4, with 11 bases aligning to TRBD1. Trimming at V came to 5 bases and at J to 7 bases, leaving 3 bases not matched to a gene. Per the germline V gene, CDR1 is LNHDA and CDR2 is SQIVND (reference sequence). CDR3 length: 14 amino acids. DNA for the CDR3: TGTGCCAGTAGTCGGGACAGGGGGGGTGAAAAACTGTTTTTT. Encoded protein: CASSRDRGGEKLFF.

V gene TRBV18 combines with J gene TRBJ2-2; unclear D gene. Germline values: CDR1 KGHSH, CDR2 LQKENI. The CDR3 is 15 amino acids. Trimming removed 1 base from V and 2 bases from J, with 8 bases in between. This chain's CDR3 is CASSPRQTNTGELFF. CDR3 DNA: TGTGCCAGCTCACCACGTCAAACTAACACCGGGGAGCTGTTTTTT.

The chain links TRBV6-4 to TRBJ2-2; the D gene is possibly TRBD1 (5 bases). This CDR3 comprises 15 residues. Germline V CDR1 and CDR2: MRHNA, SNTAGT. The ends were cut back, 6 bases at V and 5 bases at J, with 16 bases in the middle. In nucleotides, the CDR3 is TGTGCCAGCAGCTCGTCTGGGGCTCGGACCGGGGAGCTGTTTTTT. The encoded protein is CASSSSGARTGELFF.

The rearrangement links TRBV3-1 (or the pseudogene TRBV3-2) to TRBJ1-5; a weak D match, TRBD1 (5 bases). V shed 6 bases and J shed 3 bases, with 15 bases lying between them. There are 15 residues in the CDR3. In germline, CDR1 is LGHDT, CDR2 YNNKEL (reference sequence). The CDR3 region has the DNA TGTGCCAGCAGTGCCCGGCAGGGCCCCAATCAGCCCCAGCATTTT. It encodes CASSARQGPNQPQHF.

The V and J genes are TRBV10-1 and TRBJ2-2, with TRBD2 matching over 9 bases. The CDR3 has 14 residues. The germline V gene encodes CDR1 WNHNN and CDR2 SYGVQD (reference sequence). Losses at the gene ends were 8 bases for V and 4 bases for J; bases not matched to a gene: 5. CDR3 loop: CASSRREGTGELFF. CDR3 nucleotides: TGCGCCAGCTCAAGGCGGGAGGGCACCGGGGAGCTGTTTTTT.

The chain combines TRBV6-2 or TRBV6-3 with TRBJ2-5; D might be TRBD2 (6 bases). The CDR3 sequence is 21 residues long. V was cut by 0 bases and J by 2 bases, with 28 bases left in between. CDR1 is MNHEY and CDR2 is SVGEGT in the germline V gene. CDR3: CASSYSILGEDLATEQETQYF. CDR3 DNA: TGTGCCAGCAGTTACTCGATCTTAGGGGAGGATTTGGCGACAGAACAAGAGACCCAGTACTTC.